The present T cell receptor (beta chain) was sequenced within a study of blood T cell repertoires in COVID-19. From germline, CDR1 is SGHRS and CDR2 YFSETQ. CDR3 size: 17 residues. The germline V and J ends were trimmed by 4 bases and 1 base, with 15 bases remaining between them. Data came from immunoSEQ multiplex PCR; TCRdb stores just in-frame clones and leaves some out. Altogether over 80,000 clones are present, more than 70% being singletons, with the ten largest covering less than 20%. The specimen was peripheral blood. This clonotype was sampled from a human donor in a cohort sampled during active COVID-19. The V call is TRBV5-1, the J call TRBJ2-6; possible D gene TRBD1, 6 bases. DNA of the CDR3: TGCGCCAGCAGCCCCAACCCCCAGGGGTCTGGGGCCAACGTCCTGACTTTC. It translates to CASSPNPQGSGANVLTF.